This entry describes one T cell receptor beta chain. The sample is drawn from a study of T cell responses to AZD1222 COVID-19 vaccine. Libraries were prepared by immunoSEQ multiplex PCR; TCRdb keeps only in-frame clonotypes and omits some of them. The sample contains tens of thousands of clones, more than 85% of which appear only once. CDR1 MNHNY and CDR2 SVGAGI come from the germline V gene (reference sequence). CDR3 length: 14 residues. V dropped 7 bases and J dropped 3; count of bases not matched to a gene: 5. The clonotype was recovered from an adult who received the AZD1222 COVID-19 vaccine. This chain links TRBV6-6 with TRBJ1-5, with TRBD1 matching 8 bases. Here the sequenced sample was peripheral blood, taken 28 days after the second AZD1222 dose. Here the CDR3 DNA reads TGTGCCAGCACAGGGACAGGCTTCAATCAGCCCCAGCATTTT. Amino acid sequence: CASTGTGFNQPQHF.